This T cell receptor beta chain derives from a study of T-cell memory formation after mild COVID-19. Study overall: TCR clusters showed largely donor specificity. Study findings and constraints: Contracting CD8+ clones were enriched in EMRA, CD4+ mainly in CM and EM. Some clones that responded turned up in pre-infection memory, which suggests that cross-reactive memory joined in. Clones contracting across day 15 to 85 had a balanced CD4/CD8 profile; later expanding clones leaned CD4+.

Losses at the gene ends were 1 base for V and 5 bases for J; bases not matched to a gene: 4. The germline V gene encodes CDR1 LGHDT and CDR2 YNNKEL (reference sequence). The CDR3 is 14 residues long. To note about this clonotype: Antigen specificity is unknown.

TCRdb re-derived calls from the 5' RACE reads in MiXCR, one entry per CDR3 protein. The sample includes 150,000 or so distinct CDR3 sequences, 25% to 40% of them seen just once. The source of this sequence is an adult woman who had mild COVID-19 (a few samples of this study predate the infection). Cell type and time point are not known. The sequenced material came from PBMCs or a T cell subset sorted from them (not recorded which). The V and J genes are TRBV3-1 and TRBJ1-1; TRBD1 aligns across 7 bases. In nucleotides, the CDR3 is TGTGCCAGCAGCCAAGGTTCCAGGGGGACTGAAGCTTTCTTT. Amino acid sequence: CASSQGSRGTEAFF. The entire variable domain, with the rest obtained from reference TRBV3-1 and TRBJ1-1, is as follows: DTAVSQTPKYLVTQMGNDKSIKCEQNLGHDTMYWYKQDSKKFLKIMFSYNNKELIINETVPNRFSPKSPDKAHLNLHINSLELGDSAVYFCASSQGSRGTEAFFGQGTRLTVV.